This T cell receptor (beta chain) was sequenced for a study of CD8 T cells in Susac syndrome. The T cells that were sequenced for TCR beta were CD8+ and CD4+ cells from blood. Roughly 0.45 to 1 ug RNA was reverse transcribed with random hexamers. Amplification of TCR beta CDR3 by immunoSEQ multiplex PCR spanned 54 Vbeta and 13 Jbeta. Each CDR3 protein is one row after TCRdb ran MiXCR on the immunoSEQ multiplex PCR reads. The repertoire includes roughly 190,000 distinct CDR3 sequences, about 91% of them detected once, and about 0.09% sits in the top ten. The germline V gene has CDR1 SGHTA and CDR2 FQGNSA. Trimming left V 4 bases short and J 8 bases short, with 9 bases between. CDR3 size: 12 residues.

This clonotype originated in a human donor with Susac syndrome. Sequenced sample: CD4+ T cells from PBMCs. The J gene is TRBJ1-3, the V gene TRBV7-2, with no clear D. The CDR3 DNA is TGTGCCAGCAGCTCCCTCTCCGACACCATATATTTT. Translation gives CASSSLSDTIYF.